The present entry profiles one T cell receptor beta chain with its context. The data were obtained in a study of blood T cells in healthy people across ages. A J-beta primer mix and a sample-barcoded 5' primer were used in a second PCR of roughly 6 to 11 cycles. From the 5' RACE reads, TCRdb called clonotypes with MiXCR, one entry per CDR3 protein. The sample contains 650,000 to 950,000 distinct CDR3 sequences, approximately 48% of which appear only once. The V gene end was trimmed by 7 bases and the J gene end by 6 bases; junction bases not matched to a gene: 2. The CDR3 covers 12 residues. Looked up from germline, CDR1 is KGHDR and CDR2 is SFDVKD.

The sample was blood. The receptor was derived from a man between 60 and 75 years old in good health. The V and J genes are TRBV24-1 and TRBJ1-2; TRBD1 matches at 9 bases. CDR3 DNA: TGTGCCACCAGAGGGACAGGGAATGGCTACACCTTC. It codes for CATRGTGNGYTF.